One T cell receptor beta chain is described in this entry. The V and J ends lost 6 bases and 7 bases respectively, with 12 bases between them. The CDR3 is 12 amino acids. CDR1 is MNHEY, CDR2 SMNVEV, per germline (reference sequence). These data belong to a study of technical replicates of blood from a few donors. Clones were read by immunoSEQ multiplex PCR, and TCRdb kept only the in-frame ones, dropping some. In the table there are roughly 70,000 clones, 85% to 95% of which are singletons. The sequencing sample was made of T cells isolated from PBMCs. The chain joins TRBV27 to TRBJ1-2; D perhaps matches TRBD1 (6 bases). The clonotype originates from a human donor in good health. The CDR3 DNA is TGTGCCAGCAGAAAACAGGGTAGTGGCTACACCTTC. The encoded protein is CASRKQGSGYTF.